This T cell receptor (beta chain) was sequenced in a study of CD8+ T cells in alopecia areata. Study-wide points: Possibly as an HLA-related effect, TCR sharing across patients appeared less clear than in mice. Scalp lesions, especially in alopecia totalis/universalis, had higher clonality than normal scalp.

RNA was isolated and reverse transcribed to cDNA, the sequencing template. Sequencing was performed with immunoSEQ multiplex PCR; in TCRdb, only in-frame clones are kept and a portion is missing. The data hold 120,000 or so clones, with around two fifths observed a single time. The investigators collected lesional scalp punch biopsies and peripheral blood from alopecia areata patients. The germline gives CDR1 SQVTM, CDR2 ANQGSEA. The V end was cut by 4 bases, the J end by 6 bases, with 9 bases between. The CDR3 has 11 residues. This clone was observed a handful of times. The antigen remains undetermined.

This receptor was obtained from a human donor with alopecia areata. The sample taken for sequencing was CD4+ T cells sorted from blood. The chain couples TRBV29-1 to TRBJ1-2, with D unclear. CDR3 residues: CSVGGGHGYTF. The CDR3 coding sequence is TGCAGCGTTGGAGGTGGACATGGCTACACCTTC.